This TCR beta chain was captured in a study of cytomegalovirus exposure and HLA in healthy donors. Study in general: Most donors, 81% of 398 genotyped, fell in the Caucasian-associated ancestry cluster.

Germline V gives CDR1 MNHEY, CDR2 SVGAGI. V dropped 6 bases and J dropped 0 bases, with 11 bases sitting between them. CDR3 length equals 15 residues. Both 60 Vbeta primers and 13 Jbeta primers went into the PCR. Sequencing used immunoSEQ multiplex PCR; TCRdb keeps in-frame clones, though not all of them. The top ten hold about 1.5% of the sample, which has under 300,000 clones, nearly 95% seen once. This clone has only a few counts. Sequencing was carried out using PBMCs. The rearrangement joins TRBV6-5 to TRBJ2-2; unclear D gene. The sequence derives from a girl aged 2 to 9 in good health and CMV-seronegative. In DNA, the CDR3 is TGTGCCAGCAGCCTATCAACCCCGAACACCGGGGAGCTGTTTTTT. This codes for CASSLSTPNTGELFF.